This T cell receptor (beta chain) was recovered during a study of blood T cells in healthy people across ages. The germline CDR1 and CDR2 sequences are SGHRS and YFSETQ. J was trimmed by 8 bases and V by 8 bases; bases with no gene match: 13. The CDR3 is 15 residues long. Using a J-beta primer mix together with a sample-barcoded 5' primer, a second PCR was run for roughly 6 to 11 cycles. CDR3-containing paired-end reads numbered at least 3 million in each sample. MiXCR, run by TCRdb on the 5' RACE reads, gives a single entry per CDR3 protein. The sample lists just under 900,000 distinct CDR3 sequences, under 35% occurring once. This clonotype appeared many times.

The chain carries TRBV5-1 and TRBJ2-1; 10 nucleotides line up with TRBD2. This receptor was obtained from a woman older than 75 in good health. The sequencing sample was made of blood. CDR3 protein: CASTLASGGRDEQFF. Written as DNA, the CDR3 is TGCGCCAGTACCTTGGCTAGCGGGGGTCGGGATGAGCAGTTCTTC.